The clone carrying this T cell receptor beta chain was seen only once. V was clipped by 8 bases and J by 3 bases, with 17 bases between them. The V gene's germline CDR1 is SNHLY and CDR2 FYNNEI. CDR3 size: 15 residues. These data belong to a study of T cell clonotyping in hematopoietic cell transplantation. Assay used: immunoSEQ multiplex PCR; TCRdb lists only in-frame clones, some missing. The sample lists roughly 12,000 clones; around 49% were seen once. The V gene is TRBV2, the J gene TRBJ1-5, with a weak D call TRBD1 (5 bases). The TCR comes from a man aged 50 or older in good health. Some clones in this sample may be carry-over from other donors' samples. The sample consisted of peripheral blood mononuclear cells. The CDR3 DNA reads TGTGCCAGCCCCCTTTCGAAACAGGTCAATCAGCCCCAGCATTTT. Amino acids: CASPLSKQVNQPQHF.